This TCR beta chain was obtained from a study of shared clonotypes between healthy human individuals. Libraries were prepared by immunoSEQ multiplex PCR; TCRdb keeps only in-frame clonotypes and omits some of them. The table includes roughly 1,500,000 clones, 95% to 99% detected once. Germline lookup yields CDR1 SGHDN and CDR2 FVKESK. There are 13 residues in the CDR3. Trimming removed 1 base from V and 7 bases from J, with 7 bases in between. V is TRBV14 and J is TRBJ2-2; unclear D gene. This TCR came from a man aged 25-40 years in good health. The specimen sequenced was naive CD4+ T cells sorted from blood. As to subset: CD45RA+ positively selected. This CDR3 is CASSQVASGELFF. The DNA for the CDR3 is TGTGCCAGCAGCCAAGTGGCGAGCGGGGAGCTGTTTTTT.